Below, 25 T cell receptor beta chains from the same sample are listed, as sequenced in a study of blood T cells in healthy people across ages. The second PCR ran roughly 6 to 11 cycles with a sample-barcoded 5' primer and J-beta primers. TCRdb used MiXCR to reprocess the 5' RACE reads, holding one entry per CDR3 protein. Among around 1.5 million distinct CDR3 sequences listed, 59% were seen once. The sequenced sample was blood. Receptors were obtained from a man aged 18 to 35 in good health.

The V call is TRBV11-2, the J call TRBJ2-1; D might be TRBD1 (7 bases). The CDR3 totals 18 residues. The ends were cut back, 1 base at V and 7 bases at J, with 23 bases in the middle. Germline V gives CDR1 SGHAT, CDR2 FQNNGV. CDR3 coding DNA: TGTGCCAGCAGCTTAGGGCCTAGCGCCCAGGGGGTAGAGAATGAGCAGTTCTTC. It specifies CASSLGPSAQGVENEQFF.

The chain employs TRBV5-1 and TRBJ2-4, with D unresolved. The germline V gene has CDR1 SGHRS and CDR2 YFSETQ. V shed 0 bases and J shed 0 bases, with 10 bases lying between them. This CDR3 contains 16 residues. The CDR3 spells CASSLADNLAKNIQYF. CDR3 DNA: TGCGCCAGCAGCTTGGCCGACAACCTAGCCAAAAACATTCAGTACTTC.

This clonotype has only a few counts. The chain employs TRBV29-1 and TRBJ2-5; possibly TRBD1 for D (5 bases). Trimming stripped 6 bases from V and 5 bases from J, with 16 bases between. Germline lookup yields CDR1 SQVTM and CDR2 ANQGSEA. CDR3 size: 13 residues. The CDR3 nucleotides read TGCAGCGTCCAGGGTCTCCACCGGGAGACCCAGTACTTC. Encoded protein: CSVQGLHRETQYF. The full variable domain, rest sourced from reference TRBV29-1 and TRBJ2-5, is SAVISQKPSRDICQRGTSLTIQCQVDSQVTMMFWYRQQPGQSLTLIATANQGSEATYESGFVIDKFPISRPNLTFSTLTVSNMSPEDSSIYLCSVQGLHRETQYFGPGTRLLVL.

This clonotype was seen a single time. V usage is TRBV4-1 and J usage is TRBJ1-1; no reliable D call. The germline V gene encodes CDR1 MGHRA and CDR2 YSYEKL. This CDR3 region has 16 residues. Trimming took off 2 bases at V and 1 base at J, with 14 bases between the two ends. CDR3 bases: TGCGCCAGCAGCCAACCTCGCCAGGCAGGGAACACTGAAGCTTTCTTT. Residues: CASSQPRQAGNTEAFF.

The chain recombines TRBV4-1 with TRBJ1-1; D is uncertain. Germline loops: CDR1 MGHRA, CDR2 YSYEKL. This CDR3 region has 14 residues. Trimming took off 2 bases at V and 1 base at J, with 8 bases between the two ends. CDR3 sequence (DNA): TGCGCCAGCAGCCAAAACTTAGGGAACACTGAAGCTTTCTTT. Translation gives CASSQNLGNTEAFF.

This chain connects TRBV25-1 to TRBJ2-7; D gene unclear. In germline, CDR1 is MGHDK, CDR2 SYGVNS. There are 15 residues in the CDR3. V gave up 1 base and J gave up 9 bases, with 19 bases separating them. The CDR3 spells CASSEFLGLADAQYF. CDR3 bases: TGTGCCAGCAGTGAATTCCTGGGCTTGGCGGATGCGCAGTACTTC.

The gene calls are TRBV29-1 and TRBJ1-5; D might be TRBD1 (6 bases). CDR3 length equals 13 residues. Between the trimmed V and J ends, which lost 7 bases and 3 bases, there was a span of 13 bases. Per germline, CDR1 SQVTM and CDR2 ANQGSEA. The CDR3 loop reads CSAITGINQPQHF. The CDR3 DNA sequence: TGCAGCGCCATTACAGGGATCAATCAGCCCCAGCATTTT.

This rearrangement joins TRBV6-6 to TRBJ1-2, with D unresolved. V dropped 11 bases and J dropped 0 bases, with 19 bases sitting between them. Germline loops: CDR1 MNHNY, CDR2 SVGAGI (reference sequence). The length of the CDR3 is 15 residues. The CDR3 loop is CAAATQHGANYGYTF. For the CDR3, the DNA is TGTGCCGCAGCCACTCAACATGGGGCTAACTATGGCTACACCTTC.

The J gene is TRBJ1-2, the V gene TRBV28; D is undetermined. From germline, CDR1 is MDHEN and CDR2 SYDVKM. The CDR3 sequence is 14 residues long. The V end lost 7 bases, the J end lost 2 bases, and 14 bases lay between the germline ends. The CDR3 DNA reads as TGTGCCAGCACAACGCCCAGGACGAACTATGGCTACACCTTC. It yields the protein CASTTPRTNYGYTF.

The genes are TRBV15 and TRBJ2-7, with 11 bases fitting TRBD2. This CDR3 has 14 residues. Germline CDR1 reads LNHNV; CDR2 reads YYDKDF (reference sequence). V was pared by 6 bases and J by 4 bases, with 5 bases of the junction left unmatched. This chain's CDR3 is CATSIAGGRYEQYF. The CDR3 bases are TGTGCCACCAGTATAGCGGGGGGGAGATACGAGCAGTACTTC.

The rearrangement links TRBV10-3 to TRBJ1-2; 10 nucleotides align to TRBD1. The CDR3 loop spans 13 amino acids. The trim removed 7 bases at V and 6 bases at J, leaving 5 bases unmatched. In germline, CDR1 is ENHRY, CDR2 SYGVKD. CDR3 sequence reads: CAINRQGADGYTF. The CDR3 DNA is TGTGCCATCAATAGACAGGGGGCAGATGGCTACACCTTC.

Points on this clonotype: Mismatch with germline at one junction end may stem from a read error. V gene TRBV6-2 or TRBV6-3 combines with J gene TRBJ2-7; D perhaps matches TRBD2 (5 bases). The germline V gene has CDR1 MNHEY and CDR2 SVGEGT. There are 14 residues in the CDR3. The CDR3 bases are TGTGCCAGCAGTTCCGCAGGACTGTCCTCCGAGCAGTACTTC. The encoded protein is CASSSAGLSSEQYF.

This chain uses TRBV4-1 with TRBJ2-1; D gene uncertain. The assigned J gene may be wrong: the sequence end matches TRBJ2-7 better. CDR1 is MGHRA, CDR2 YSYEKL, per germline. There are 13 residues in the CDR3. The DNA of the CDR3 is TGCGCCAGCAGCCAAGGGAGTGGGTTTGAGCAGTACTTC. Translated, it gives CASSQGSGFEQYF.

The CDR3 spells CASSVTGTVSYEQYF. The CDR3 bases are TGTGCCAGCAGCGTCACCGGGACAGTTTCCTACGAGCAGTACTTC. The chain employs TRBV7-2 and TRBJ2-7, with 7 bases identical to TRBD1. The V and J ends lost 5 bases and 1 base, in that order; junction bases with no gene match: 8. CDR3 length: 15 amino acids. Germline assignment: CDR1 SGHTA and CDR2 FQGNSA.

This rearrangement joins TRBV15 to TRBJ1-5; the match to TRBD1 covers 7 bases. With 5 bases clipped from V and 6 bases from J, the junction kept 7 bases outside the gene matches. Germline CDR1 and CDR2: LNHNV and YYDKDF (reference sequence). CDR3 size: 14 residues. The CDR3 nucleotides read TGTGCCACCAGCCTACGACAGGGAGGTCAGCCCCAGCATTTT. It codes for CATSLRQGGQPQHF.

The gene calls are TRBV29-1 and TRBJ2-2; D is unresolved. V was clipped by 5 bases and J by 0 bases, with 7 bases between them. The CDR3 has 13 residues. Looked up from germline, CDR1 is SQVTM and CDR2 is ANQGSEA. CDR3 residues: CSVRSANTGELFF. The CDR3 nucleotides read TGCAGCGTTCGCAGCGCGAACACCGGGGAGCTGTTTTTT.

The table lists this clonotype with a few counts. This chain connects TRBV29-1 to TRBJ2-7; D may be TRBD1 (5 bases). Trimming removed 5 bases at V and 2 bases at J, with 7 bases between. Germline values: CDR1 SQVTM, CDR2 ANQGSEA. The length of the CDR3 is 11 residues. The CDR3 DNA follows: TGCAGCGTTATGGACACCTACGAGCAGTACTTC. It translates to CSVMDTYEQYF.

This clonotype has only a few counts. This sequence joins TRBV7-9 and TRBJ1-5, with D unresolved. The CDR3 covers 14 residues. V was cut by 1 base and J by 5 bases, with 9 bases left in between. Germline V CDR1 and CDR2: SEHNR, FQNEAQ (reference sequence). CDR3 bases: TGTGCCAGCAGCTTAGACTGGAAGGATCAGCCCCAGCATTTT. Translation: CASSLDWKDQPQHF.

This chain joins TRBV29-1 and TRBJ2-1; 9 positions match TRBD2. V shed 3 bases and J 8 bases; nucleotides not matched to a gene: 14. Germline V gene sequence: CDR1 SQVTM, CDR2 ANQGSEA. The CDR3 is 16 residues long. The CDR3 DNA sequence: TGCAGCGTTGAGGGGGAATGGCGGGAGGGTATGGATGAGCAGTTCTTC. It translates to CSVEGEWREGMDEQFF.

For the CDR3, the DNA is TGTGCCAGCAGTTTAAATCCGACAGGGACGGACGAGCAGTACTTC. Amino acid sequence: CASSLNPTGTDEQYF. This rearrangement joins TRBV28 to TRBJ2-7, with 7 positions matching TRBD1. Germline CDR1 and CDR2: MDHEN and SYDVKM. Trimming at V came to 2 bases and at J to 5 bases, leaving 9 bases not matched to a gene. This CDR3 region has 15 residues.

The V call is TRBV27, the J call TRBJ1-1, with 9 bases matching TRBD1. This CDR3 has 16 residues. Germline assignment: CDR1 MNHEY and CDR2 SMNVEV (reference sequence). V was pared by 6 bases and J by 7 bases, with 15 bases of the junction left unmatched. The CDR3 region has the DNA TGTGCCAGCAGCTTTCGAGCCGGGACAGGGTGGGGTGAAGCTTTCTTT. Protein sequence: CASSFRAGTGWGEAFF.

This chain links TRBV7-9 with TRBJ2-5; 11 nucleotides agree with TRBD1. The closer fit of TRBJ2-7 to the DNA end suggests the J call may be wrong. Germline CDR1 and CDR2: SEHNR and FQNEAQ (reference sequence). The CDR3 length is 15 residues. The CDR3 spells CASSSRGTGGSEQYF. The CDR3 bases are TGTGCCAGCAGCTCCCGAGGGACAGGGGGATCCGAGCAGTACTTC.

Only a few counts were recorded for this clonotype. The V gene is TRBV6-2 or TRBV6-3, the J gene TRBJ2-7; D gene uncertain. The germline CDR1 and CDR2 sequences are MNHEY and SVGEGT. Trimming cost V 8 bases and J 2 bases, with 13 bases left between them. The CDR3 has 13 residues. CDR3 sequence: CASAVSGAYEQYF. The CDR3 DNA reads TGTGCCAGCGCTGTTTCTGGGGCCTACGAGCAGTACTTC.

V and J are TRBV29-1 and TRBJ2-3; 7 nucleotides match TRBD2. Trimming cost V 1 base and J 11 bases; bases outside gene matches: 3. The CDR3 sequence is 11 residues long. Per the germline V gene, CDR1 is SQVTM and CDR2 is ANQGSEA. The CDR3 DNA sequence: TGCAGCGTTGAAGCGGGGGGAGGGCAGTATTTT. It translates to CSVEAGGGQYF.

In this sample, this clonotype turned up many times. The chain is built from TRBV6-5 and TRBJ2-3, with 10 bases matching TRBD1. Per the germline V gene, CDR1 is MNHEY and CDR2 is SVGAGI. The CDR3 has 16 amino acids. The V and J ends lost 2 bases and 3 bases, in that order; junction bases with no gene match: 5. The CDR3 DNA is TGTGCCAGCAGTTACACCCCGGGACAGGGGACAGATACGCAGTATTTT. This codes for CASSYTPGQGTDTQYF.